This entry concerns a single TCR beta chain. Its antigen is not identified. Method: immunoSEQ multiplex PCR; TCRdb's copy keeps in-frame clones and lacks some. The sample consists of some 77,000 clones, about 86% of them appearing once. Germline trimming cut 5 bases from V and 7 bases from J; bases unmatched to any gene: 7. The CDR3 runs 14 residues. Per germline, CDR1 MNHEY and CDR2 SVGAGI. The data were obtained in a study of radiotherapy plus CTLA-4 blockade in lung cancer. Overall study results and limits: Expansion in blood of tumor-derived TCR clones was seen after radiotherapy plus ipilimumab.

The genes are TRBV6-5 and TRBJ2-7; 11 nucleotides match TRBD2. The material was peripheral blood, obtained from a patient treated with radiotherapy plus ipilimumab. The clonotype comes from a human donor with non-small cell lung cancer who had a partial response to radiotherapy plus ipilimumab. The CDR3 coding sequence is TGTGCCAGCAGTGCTAGCGGGAGGACCCTAGAGCAGTACTTC. Its protein is CASSASGRTLEQYF.